This note documents a single TCR beta chain sequence. Its target is unknown. This sample was included in a study of shared clonotypes between healthy human individuals. Using immunoSEQ multiplex PCR, the repertoire was profiled, and TCRdb retains in-frame clones only, with some absent. Among roughly 2.2 million clones listed, about nine tenths were seen once. CDR1 is MNHEY and CDR2 is SVGAGI in the germline V gene. The CDR3 sequence is 16 residues long. V dropped 4 bases and J dropped 0 bases, with 10 bases sitting between them. General study results and limits: Rarefaction exposed incomplete sorted-subset sequencing despite large depth.

The chain combines TRBV6-5 with TRBJ2-6; the D gene is possibly TRBD1 (5 bases). The sample comprised naive CD4+ T cells from PBMCs. Regarding subset: CD45RA+ positively selected. The TCR was taken from a man between 18 and 29 years old in good health. Some clones in this sample may be carry-over from other donors' samples. The CDR3 region is CASSSRGTSGANVLTF. For the CDR3, the DNA is TGTGCCAGCAGTTCTAGGGGTACCTCTGGGGCCAACGTCCTGACTTTC.